This TCR beta chain was sequenced during a study of T cells after yellow fever vaccination (dated by TCRdb to about 2019). With respect to the entire study: Libraries from fractions with low cell numbers were prepared with the SMART-Seq v4 Ultra Low Input RNA kit. To follow T-cell clones before and after both primary and booster YFV17D yellow fever vaccination, bulk TCR alpha and beta repertoires underwent longitudinal sequencing. Two healthy male donors made up the cohort, one aged 18 to 29 years and the other aged 30 to 40 years. Blood samples were taken at several timepoints before and after primary and secondary immunization, and bulk PBMC replicates and cell subsets were isolated. The full study reports these points: Most clones expanded after primary vaccination were re-detected after the booster (around 96% of CD4 and 80% to 90% of CD8), suggesting broad memory maintenance. Computational filtering was required because FACS-sorted repertoires could contain abundant contaminating clonotypes from the bulk population. A small share of clonotypes was detected in both CD4 and CD8 compartments, with the overlap likely arising from convergent recombination. Only a couple of donors were included in the study, so the extent to which the findings can be generalized is limited. The secondary T-cell response was weaker than the primary response but faster, peaking on day 5 instead of day 15.

Sequencing took place on an Illumina NovaSeq 6000. TCR cDNA was synthesized by 5'RACE template switching, through which a universal primer site and unique molecular identifiers were introduced. Priming of cDNA synthesis was performed from both the TCR alpha and TCR beta constant segments. Libraries were amplified in two PCR steps, with sample barcodes and sequencing adapters added in the second step. Sequencing of the libraries was done on either Illumina HiSeq 2500 (2x100 bp) or NovaSeq (2x150 bp). In the original analysis: Demultiplexing of reads and collapsing into UMI consensus sequences were performed with MIGEC, and V(D)J alignment was carried out with MiXCR. Using edgeR on replicate PBMC samples, clonotypes were called vaccine-responding if FDR was below 0.01 and the log2 fold change was above 5 up to day 15. Each bulk clonotype received a CD4 or CD8 identity based on whether the sequenced CD4 or CD8 repertoire contained that clonotype at higher abundance. Starting from the raw public reads, TCRdb applied fastp trimming at Q25, assembled clones with MiXCR and retained in-frame beta chains. When rows share a CDR3 protein, they turn into one entry using the most common DNA and genes. These V and J calls rely on TCRdb rather than the paper's analysis. Within this sample are more than 300,000 distinct CDR3 sequences, with about 10% of them counted one time only. Under 4% of the sample is held by the ten biggest clonotypes.

The treatment or condition label, read with the paper, signifies: live attenuated yellow fever vaccine strain. A standard Ficoll-Paque protocol was used to isolate PBMCs from peripheral blood. CD4 and CD8 T-cell fractions were isolated with Dynabeads CD4 and CD8 positive selection kits. RNA was extracted with TriZol from bulk PBMCs, CD4 and CD8 fractions, and dextramer-positive and dextramer-negative fractions. This clonotype has a handful of counts. Which antigen it targets is not known. There are no base qualities to consult, and no much larger clone falls within one base. Taken from cysteine to phenylalanine, the CDR3 has 15 residues. Only CDR3 DNA remains: 45 bases, in frame from the first base. Trimming removed 5 bases from V and 7 bases from J; the gene matches leave 9 bases unexplained. Sequences MDHEN (CDR1) and SYDVKM (CDR2) are obtained from the germline V gene.

This receptor was identified in a man aged 18-30 years who received the YFV17D yellow fever vaccine. The chain is assembled from TRBV28 and TRBJ1-3, and 9 junctional nucleotides match TRBD1. The sequencing here drew on CD4+ T cells sorted from PBMCs, taken 45 days after the yellow fever booster vaccination. The CDR3 region: CASSAPGQGSNTIYF. The DNA sequence reads TGTGCCAGCAGTGCCCCGGGACAGGGCTCGAACACCATATATTTT.